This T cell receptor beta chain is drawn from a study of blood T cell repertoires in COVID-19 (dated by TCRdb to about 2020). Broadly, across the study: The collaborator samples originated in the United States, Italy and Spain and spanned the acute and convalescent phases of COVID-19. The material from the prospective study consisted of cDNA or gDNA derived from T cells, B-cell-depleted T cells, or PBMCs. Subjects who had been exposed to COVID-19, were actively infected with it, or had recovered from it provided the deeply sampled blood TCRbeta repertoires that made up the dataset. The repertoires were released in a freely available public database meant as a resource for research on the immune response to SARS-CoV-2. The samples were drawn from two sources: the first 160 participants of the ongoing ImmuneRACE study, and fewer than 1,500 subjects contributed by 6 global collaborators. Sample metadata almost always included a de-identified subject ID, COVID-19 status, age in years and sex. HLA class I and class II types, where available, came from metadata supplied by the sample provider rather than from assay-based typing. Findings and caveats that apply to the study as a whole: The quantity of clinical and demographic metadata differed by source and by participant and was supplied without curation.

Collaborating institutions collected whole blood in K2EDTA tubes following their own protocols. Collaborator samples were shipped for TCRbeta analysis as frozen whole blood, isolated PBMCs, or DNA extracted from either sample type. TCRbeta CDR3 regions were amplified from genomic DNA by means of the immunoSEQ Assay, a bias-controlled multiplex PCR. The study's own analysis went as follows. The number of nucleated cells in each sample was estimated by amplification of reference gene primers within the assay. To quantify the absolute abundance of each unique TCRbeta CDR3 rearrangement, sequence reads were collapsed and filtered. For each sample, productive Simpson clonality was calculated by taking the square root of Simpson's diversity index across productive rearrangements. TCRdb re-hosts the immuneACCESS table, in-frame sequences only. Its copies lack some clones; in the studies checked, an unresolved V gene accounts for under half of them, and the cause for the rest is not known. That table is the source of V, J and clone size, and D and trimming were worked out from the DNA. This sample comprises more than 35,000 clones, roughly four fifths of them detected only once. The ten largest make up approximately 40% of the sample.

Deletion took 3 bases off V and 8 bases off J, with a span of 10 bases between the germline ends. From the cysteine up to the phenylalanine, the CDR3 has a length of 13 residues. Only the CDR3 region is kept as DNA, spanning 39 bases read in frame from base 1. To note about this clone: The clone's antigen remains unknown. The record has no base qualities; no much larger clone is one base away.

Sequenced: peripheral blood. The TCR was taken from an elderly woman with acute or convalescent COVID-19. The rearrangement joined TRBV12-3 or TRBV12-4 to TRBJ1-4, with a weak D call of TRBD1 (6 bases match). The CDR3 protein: CASSFRGLEKLFF. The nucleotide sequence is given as TGTGCCAGCAGTTTCAGGGGTTTGGAAAAACTGTTTTTT.